One sample yielded the 21 T cell receptor beta chains listed below, sequenced in a study of regulatory T cells in long-lasting Graves disease. Arm-PCR of CDR3 regions and iRepertoire HTBI primers were used to build TCR beta libraries. TCRdb fed the multiplex PCR reads into MiXCR, producing one record per CDR3 protein. This sample has about 360,000 distinct CDR3 sequences, with about 17% found just once. Time point described: newly diagnosed GD, antithyroid drugs for less than 3 months. PBMCs were the source of the RNA used for TCR sequencing. These same data were also listed under a study on T cells in Graves' hyperthyroidism and ophthalmopathy.

This specimen consisted of peripheral blood mononuclear cells (PBMCs), obtained at new diagnosis, from a patient treated with antithyroid drugs. Source of these receptors: a young woman with Graves disease.

In its sample, this clonotype was seen many times. The gene calls are TRBV12-3 or TRBV12-4 and TRBJ2-7; TRBD1 agrees at 8 bases. Germline trimming cut 3 bases from V and 2 bases from J; bases unmatched to any gene: 3. This CDR3 is 14 amino acids long. As DNA, the CDR3 is TGTGCCAGCAGTTTGTACAGGGGGACCTACGAGCAGTACTTC. Its protein product is CASSLYRGTYEQYF.

Ten or more counts support this clonotype. The chain combines TRBV5-1 with TRBJ2-7; the D gene is possibly TRBD2 (5 bases). Germline CDR1 SGHRS, CDR2 YFSETQ. Trimming stripped 5 bases from V and 3 bases from J, with 12 bases between. The CDR3 has 13 amino acids. CDR3: CASRDSAHYEQYF. CDR3 bases: TGCGCCAGCAGGGACTCCGCTCACTACGAGCAGTACTTC.

With respect to this clonotype: A much larger clone differs from this one at a single base, so this may be a read error. The final CDR3 position lacks the conserved phenylalanine or tryptophan, pointing to a likely read error. The chain carries TRBV28 and TRBJ2-7, with 8 bases matching TRBD1. The CDR3 runs 12 residues. CDR1 and CDR2 from the germline V gene are MDHEN and SYDVKM. The ends lost 6 bases at V and 8 bases at J; junction bases unmatched: 6. The CDR3 here is CASSRTGRQQYL. The CDR3, as DNA: TGTGCCAGCAGCAGGACAGGGCGTCAGCAGTACCTC.

This clonotype has at least ten counts. The chain is built from TRBV6-5 and TRBJ1-3; TRBD1 agrees at 7 bases. V lost 2 bases to trimming and J lost 2 bases; unmatched junction nucleotides: 3. The CDR3 covers 15 residues. The germline V gene encodes CDR1 MNHEY and CDR2 SVGAGI. The CDR3 protein is CASSYDQGAGNTIYF. CDR3 DNA: TGTGCCAGCAGTTACGATCAGGGGGCTGGAAACACCATATATTTT.

The J gene is TRBJ1-5, the V gene TRBV20-1, with D perhaps matching TRBD1 (5 bases). The germline V gene has CDR1 DFQATT and CDR2 SNEGSKA (reference sequence). V gave up 2 bases and J gave up 6 bases, with 8 bases separating them. The CDR3 is made up of 12 amino acids. CDR3 DNA sequence: TGCAGTGCTAGAATGGGGGGTCAGCCCCAGCATTTT. It specifies CSARMGGQPQHF.

This clonotype was observed at least ten times. The rearrangement uses TRBV5-1 and TRBJ2-7; 7 nucleotides line up with TRBD1. The CDR3 sequence is 14 residues long. CDR1 and CDR2 (germline): SGHRS, YFSETQ. J was trimmed by 4 bases and V by 4 bases; bases with no gene match: 8. CDR3 sequence reads: CASSRGQSGYEQYF. The DNA for the CDR3 is TGCGCCAGCAGCAGGGGACAGTCGGGATACGAGCAGTACTTC.

CDR3 in DNA: TGTGCCAGCAGCTTAGCCGGGACAGGGGACAATGAGCAGTTCTTC. It is translated as CASSLAGTGDNEQFF. V and J are TRBV11-2 and TRBJ2-1, with 10 bases aligning to TRBD1. The CDR3 loop spans 15 amino acids. Germline V gives CDR1 SGHAT, CDR2 FQNNGV. With V trimmed by 1 base and J by 5 bases, 2 bases remained unmatched.

This clonotype came up a few times. The rearrangement uses TRBV14 and TRBJ2-2, with TRBD1 matching 8 bases. The CDR3 totals 16 residues. The trim removed 2 bases at V and 4 bases at J, leaving 6 bases unmatched. Germline V gene sequence: CDR1 SGHDN, CDR2 FVKESK. The CDR3 coding sequence is TGTGCCAGCAGCCAATTATGGACAGGGCGCACCGGGGAGCTGTTTTTT. Protein sequence: CASSQLWTGRTGELFF.

As regards this clonotype: A much larger clone differs by one base, so this may be a read error. The gene calls are TRBV30 and TRBJ2-7; D gene unclear. This CDR3 spans 13 amino acids. Germline lookup yields CDR1 GTSNPN and CDR2 SVGIG (reference sequence). Trimming removed 0 bases at V and 4 bases at J, with 10 bases between. CDR3 amino acids: CAWSVLKRYEQYF. The CDR3 DNA reads TGTGCCTGGAGTGTACTGAAGAGGTACGAGCAGTACTTC.

The J gene is TRBJ1-3, the V gene TRBV6-1, with D perhaps matching TRBD1 (5 bases). V lost 7 bases and J lost 9, with 16 bases in between. Germline-derived CDR1 and CDR2 are MNHNS and SASEGT. This CDR3 is 13 amino acids long. In DNA form, the CDR3 reads TGTGCCAGCACCGAGGCCGGGGACGGCACCATATATTTT. Its protein is CASTEAGDGTIYF.

This clonotype was seen at least ten times. The chain is built from TRBV28 and TRBJ1-3, with D perhaps matching TRBD1 (6 bases). V was cut by 5 bases and J by 7 bases, with 15 bases left in between. The CDR3 length is 14 residues. CDR1 and CDR2 (germline): MDHEN, SYDVKM. In nucleotides, the CDR3 is TGTGCCAGCAGTCAGACCCATCAGGGGAACACCATATATTTT. Protein sequence: CASSQTHQGNTIYF.

A few counts support this clonotype. This chain links TRBV29-1 with TRBJ2-3; tentatively, D is TRBD1 (5 bases). From germline, CDR1 is SQVTM and CDR2 ANQGSEA. V was pared by 2 bases and J by 6 bases, with 12 bases between. The CDR3 contains 13 residues. The CDR3 loop is CSVEPQGPDTQYF. The CDR3 DNA follows: TGCAGCGTTGAACCCCAGGGTCCCGATACGCAGTATTTT.

This clonotype has a count of ten or more. The J gene is TRBJ2-3, the V gene TRBV7-8; perhaps TRBD2 as D (6 bases). The germline CDR1 and CDR2 sequences are SGHVS and FQNEAQ. The CDR3 is 17 residues long. The V gene lost 5 bases and the J gene lost 6 bases, with 24 bases spanning the gap. The CDR3 loop reads CASSPQPPGLVGDTQYF. CDR3 bases: TGTGCCAGCAGCCCCCAACCCCCGGGACTGGTAGGGGATACGCAGTATTTT. Based on the CDR3 plus reference TRBV7-8 and TRBJ2-3, the full variable domain is GAGVSQSPRYKVAKRGQDVALRCDPISGHVSLFWYQQALGQGPEFLTYFQNEAQLDKSGLPSDRFFAERPEGSVSTLKIQRTQQEDSAVYLCASSPQPPGLVGDTQYFGPGTRLTVL.

This clonotype has ten or more counts. One end of the junction fails to match germline, which may point to a read error. The chain carries TRBV5-1 and TRBJ1-6; 9 bases align to TRBD1. From germline, CDR1 is SGHRS and CDR2 YFSETQ. The CDR3 contains 14 residues. The CDR3 region is CASSPGQGNSPLHF. The CDR3 DNA reads TGTGCCAGCAGCCCGGGACAGGGTAATTCACCCCTCCACTTT.

In this sample, this clonotype turned up many times. This chain connects TRBV28 to TRBJ1-5; 7 bases align to TRBD1. CDR3 length equals 15 residues. From germline, CDR1 is MDHEN and CDR2 SYDVKM. The junction had 9 bases not matched to a gene; V was cut back by 4 bases and J by 6 bases. The CDR3 sequence is CASSYETGASQPQHF. The CDR3 DNA reads TGTGCCAGCAGTTATGAAACAGGGGCGAGTCAGCCCCAGCATTTT.

A few counts support this clonotype. The chain employs TRBV5-5 and TRBJ2-1, with 12 bases that match TRBD2. The CDR3 runs to 16 residues. Per germline, CDR1 SGHKS and CDR2 YYEKEE (reference sequence). V trimming: 3 bases; J trimming: 4 bases; junction bases outside the gene matches: 5. For the CDR3, the DNA is TGTGCCAGCAGCTCGCTAGCGGGAGGGGCTTACAATGAGCAGTTCTTC. Its protein is CASSSLAGGAYNEQFF.

This clonotype was seen ten or more times. This chain connects TRBV7-3 to TRBJ2-1, with 8 bases fitting TRBD2. Germline CDR1 SGHTA, CDR2 FQGTGA. With 3 bases clipped from V and 8 bases from J, the junction kept 6 bases outside the gene matches. This CDR3 is built from 14 residues. CDR3 amino acids: CASSFTGRADEQFF. The CDR3 DNA reads as TGTGCCAGCAGCTTTACCGGGAGGGCCGATGAGCAGTTCTTC.

This clonotype occurred many times. The V call is TRBV2, the J call TRBJ1-5; weak D call: TRBD1 (5 bases). Trimming stripped 7 bases from V and 1 base from J, with 11 bases between. CDR3 length: 14 residues. Germline values: CDR1 SNHLY, CDR2 FYNNEI. The DNA for the CDR3 is TGTGCCAGCAACCTCAAGGGGAGCAATCAGCCCCAGCATTTT. The encoded protein is CASNLKGSNQPQHF.

This clonotype occurred a few times. V and J are TRBV6-5 and TRBJ1-1; D is possibly TRBD1 (6 bases). V lost 0 bases to trimming and J lost 0 bases, with 8 bases between them. This CDR3 comprises 15 residues. The germline CDR1 and CDR2 sequences are MNHEY and SVGAGI. CDR3 protein: CASSYSGTMNTEAFF. The CDR3 region has the DNA TGTGCCAGCAGTTACTCCGGGACAATGAACACTGAAGCTTTCTTT.

This clonotype was counted at least ten times. This sequence joins TRBV6-1 and TRBJ2-1; 10 bases line up with TRBD2. This CDR3 comprises 16 residues. With V trimmed by 4 bases and J by 0 bases, 3 bases remained unmatched. CDR1 MNHNS and CDR2 SASEGT come from the germline V gene. CDR3 region: CASSAPSGGSYNEQFF. Written as DNA, the CDR3 is TGTGCCAGCAGTGCCCCTAGCGGGGGCTCCTACAATGAGCAGTTCTTC.

This clonotype was observed a few times. This chain connects TRBV30 to TRBJ1-2, with D maybe TRBD1 (6 bases). Germline V CDR1 and CDR2: GTSNPN, SVGIG (reference sequence). Trimming took off 5 bases at V and 4 bases at J, with 11 bases between the two ends. The CDR3 covers 12 residues. This chain's CDR3 is CAWGGPGYGYTF. The CDR3 coding sequence is TGTGCCTGGGGGGGGCCAGGCTATGGCTACACCTTC.